Each of the 17 T cell receptor beta chains below was sequenced from the same sample in a study of graft-versus-host responses after intestinal transplantation. Antigens of these TCRs are unknown. Sequencing was performed with immunoSEQ multiplex PCR; in TCRdb, only in-frame clones are kept and a portion is missing. The sample holds approximately 85,000 clones; around 93% are singletons and the top ten take about 7.3%. The sample in question was unstimulated CD8+ T cells sorted from spleen or lymph node cells, obtained before transplant. The source of these receptors is a human donor who was the organ donor for an intestinal transplant.

This rearrangement joins TRBV19 to TRBJ1-6; 7 nucleotides align to TRBD1. CDR1 is LNHDA and CDR2 is SQIVND in the germline V gene (reference sequence). The CDR3 runs 14 residues. Trimming removed 1 base from V and 9 bases from J; junction bases left unmatched: 3. The CDR3, as DNA: TGTGCCAGTAGTATAGGGGCAGGGGGTTCACCCCTCCACTTT. Translation gives CASSIGAGGSPLHF.

This clone was counted only a few times. V gene TRBV7-9 combines with J gene TRBJ1-3; D perhaps matches TRBD1 (5 bases). V was trimmed by 3 bases and J by 4 bases, leaving 16 bases between them. The CDR3 is 16 amino acids. Germline CDR1 SEHNR, CDR2 FQNEAQ (reference sequence). This CDR3 is CASSLGPWKVGNTIYF. CDR3 nucleotide sequence: TGTGCCAGCAGCTTGGGACCCTGGAAGGTGGGAAACACCATATATTTT.

The V and J genes are TRBV19 and TRBJ2-5, with 7 positions matching TRBD2. Per germline, CDR1 LNHDA and CDR2 SQIVND (reference sequence). The trim removed 1 base at V and 4 bases at J, leaving 3 bases unmatched. The CDR3 is 14 amino acids. The CDR3 spells CASSIGLAAETQYF. CDR3 nucleotide sequence: TGTGCCAGTAGTATAGGGCTAGCGGCAGAGACCCAGTACTTC. The full variable domain, in which reference TRBV19 and TRBJ2-5 provide the parts outside the CDR3, is DGGITQSPKYLFRKEGQNVTLSCEQNLNHDAMYWYRQDPGQGLRLIYYSQIVNDFQKGDIAEGYSVSREKKESFPLTVTSAQKNPTAFYLCASSIGLAAETQYFGPGTRLLVL.

The chain is built from TRBV14 and TRBJ2-3; D could derive from TRBD1 or TRBD2 (5 bases each). Trimming left V 4 bases short and J 5 bases short, with 10 bases between. The CDR3 is made up of 13 amino acids. Germline V gene lookup returns CDR1 SGHDN and CDR2 FVKESK. As DNA, the CDR3 is TGTGCCAGCAGCCGGGACGTGCGAGATACGCAGTATTTT. As protein: CASSRDVRDTQYF.

This chain connects TRBV7-2 to TRBJ1-2; 7 bases map to TRBD1. Looked up from germline, CDR1 is SGHTA and CDR2 is FQGNSA. Trimming cost V 5 bases and J 5 bases; bases outside gene matches: 11. The CDR3 consists of 15 residues. CDR3 DNA: TGTGCCAGCAGCCCAACGACAGGGAGTCCGTATGGCTACACCTTC. Translating it yields CASSPTTGSPYGYTF.

This clone appeared once. V usage is TRBV7-8 and J usage is TRBJ2-5; TRBD2 agrees at 10 bases. The better agreement between TRBJ2-7 and the DNA end casts doubt on the J call. Germline V gene sequence: CDR1 SGHVS, CDR2 FQNEAQ. The CDR3 spans 16 residues. The CDR3 nucleotides are TGTGCCAGCAGCTTGGCTAGCGGGAGCGATGACTACGAGCAGTACTTC. Protein sequence: CASSLASGSDDYEQYF.

V and J are TRBV7-2 and TRBJ1-2, with D unclear. The germline V gene has CDR1 SGHTA and CDR2 FQGNSA. This CDR3 is 13 amino acids long. Trimming took off 5 bases at V and 4 bases at J, with 11 bases between the two ends. This CDR3 reads CASSIISSYGYTF. In nucleotides, the CDR3 is TGTGCCAGCAGCATAATTTCAAGCTATGGCTACACCTTC.

Only one count was recorded for this clone. Other nucleotide sequences from this sample produce the same CDR3. This rearrangement joins TRBV9 to TRBJ2-2, with 9 bases lining up with TRBD2. Germline CDR1 reads SGDLS; CDR2 reads YYNGEE. The V gene end was trimmed by 4 bases and the J gene end by 3 bases; junction bases not matched to a gene: 10. The length of the CDR3 is 17 residues. This CDR3 reads CASSHGGGGAYTGELFF. The CDR3 region has the DNA TGTGCCAGCAGCCATGGGGGCGGGGGGGCCTACACCGGGGAGCTGTTTTTT.

The chain carries TRBV5-4 and TRBJ1-6; no definite D call. CDR3 length equals 18 residues. CDR1 is SGHNT and CDR2 is YYREEE in the germline V gene (reference sequence). V lost 2 bases and J lost 0, with 15 bases in between. The DNA for the CDR3 is TGTGCCAGCAGCTTTTCGTTAGGGAGAAGCTCCTATAATTCACCCCTCCACTTT. This gives the protein CASSFSLGRSSYNSPLHF.

The gene calls are TRBV5-5 and TRBJ2-7; D possibly corresponds to TRBD1 (5 bases). V shed 0 bases and J shed 4 bases, with 8 bases lying between them. Germline V gives CDR1 SGHKS, CDR2 YYEKEE (reference sequence). The CDR3 extends over 13 amino acids. The CDR3 bases are TGTGCCAGCAGCTTGGCTCAGGGATACGAGCAGTACTTC. Encoded protein: CASSLAQGYEQYF.

This chain uses TRBV6-6 with TRBJ2-1, with D possibly being TRBD1 (5 bases). Trimming left V 2 bases short and J 7 bases short, with 9 bases between. This CDR3 is built from 13 residues. Germline V gene sequence: CDR1 MNHNY, CDR2 SVGAGI (reference sequence). CDR3 sequence reads: CASSYGRDNEQFF. In DNA form, the CDR3 reads TGTGCCAGCAGTTACGGCAGGGATAATGAGCAGTTCTTC.

The V call is TRBV7-9, the J call TRBJ1-5, with D perhaps matching TRBD1 (5 bases). Germline CDR1 is SEHNR and CDR2 is FQNEAQ (reference sequence). This CDR3 comprises 14 residues. Trimming cost V 5 bases and J 1 base, with 9 bases left between them. Here the CDR3 DNA reads TGTGCCAGCAGCGCCCGGGACAGCAATCAGCCCCAGCATTTT. Translating gives CASSARDSNQPQHF.

V usage is TRBV10-3 and J usage is TRBJ1-2, with D unresolved. Looked up from germline, CDR1 is ENHRY and CDR2 is SYGVKD. CDR3 length: 14 amino acids. Trimming cost V 4 bases and J 5 bases, with 14 bases left between them. CDR3 sequence reads: CAISAPRTDYGYTF. The CDR3 DNA reads TGTGCCATCAGTGCGCCCCGGACGGATTATGGCTACACCTTC.

J is TRBJ2-7 and V is TRBV19, with D perhaps matching TRBD2 (7 bases). The CDR3 is 14 amino acids. With 6 bases removed from V and 2 bases from J, the gap between germline ends came to 14 bases. Germline CDR1 is LNHDA and CDR2 is SQIVND (reference sequence). CDR3 protein: CASRFHGGPYEQYF. For the CDR3, the DNA is TGTGCCAGTAGGTTCCACGGGGGGCCCTACGAGCAGTACTTC.

The chain links TRBV11-2 to TRBJ2-1, with 9 positions matching TRBD2. The CDR3 has 16 amino acids. Germline trimming cut 1 base from V and 6 bases from J; bases unmatched to any gene: 7. CDR1 and CDR2 from the germline V gene are SGHAT and FQNNGV. This CDR3 is CASSLGAGGYLNEQFF. CDR3 sequence (DNA): TGTGCCAGCAGCTTAGGTGCGGGGGGGTATCTCAATGAGCAGTTCTTC.

This chain links TRBV11-2 with TRBJ2-5, with D possibly being TRBD2 (5 bases). CDR1 and CDR2 from the germline V gene are SGHAT and FQNNGV. The germline V and J ends were trimmed by 7 bases and 4 bases, with 16 bases remaining between them. The CDR3 has 14 residues. The CDR3 loop reads CASTARRFGETQYF. The CDR3 nucleotides read TGTGCCAGCACCGCACGGAGGTTTGGAGAGACCCAGTACTTC.

The CDR3 DNA reads as TGTGCCAGCAGCTTAGGACAGACTGGAAACACCATATATTTT. Its protein is CASSLGQTGNTIYF. V and J are TRBV7-2 and TRBJ1-3, with a tentative D call TRBD1 (5 bases). In germline, CDR1 is SGHTA, CDR2 FQGNSA. Deletions cut 1 base from V and 2 bases from J, with 6 bases between. The CDR3 covers 14 residues.